The 23 T cell receptor beta chains in this list originate from one sample, sequenced in a study of blood T cells in healthy people across ages. Using a J-beta primer mix together with a sample-barcoded 5' primer, a second PCR was run for roughly 6 to 11 cycles. In TCRdb, the 5' RACE reads were re-called with MiXCR into one record per CDR3 protein. The top ten hold about 7.7% of the sample, which has roughly 1,700,000 distinct CDR3 sequences, 28% seen once. Sequenced material: blood. These TCRs come from a woman aged 25-40 years in good health.

This clonotype was observed at least ten times. This chain connects TRBV15 to TRBJ2-1, with D unclear. Looked up from germline, CDR1 is LNHNV and CDR2 is YYDKDF (reference sequence). V gave up 5 bases and J gave up 5 bases, with 4 bases separating them. The CDR3 is made up of 11 amino acids. In DNA, the CDR3 is TGTGCCACCAGCTCGGACAATGAGCAGTTCTTC. Its protein product is CATSSDNEQFF.

This clonotype was detected ten times or more. Here the CDR3 DNA reads TGTGCCAGCAGTTATGCCCGGGACAGGGGGCACGAGCAGTACTTC. Residues: CASSYARDRGHEQYF. The chain combines TRBV12-3 or TRBV12-4 with TRBJ2-5, with 12 bases matching TRBD1. The tail of the sequence fits TRBJ2-7 better, so the J call may be wrong. The CDR3 runs 15 residues.

Worth noting for this clonotype: Compared with germline, one end of the junction differs, possibly owing to a read error. In DNA, the CDR3 is TGTGCCAGCAGCTGGACCGCGAGCGATCGCGTCGATGAGCGGTTCTTC. It codes for CASSWTASDRVDERFF. The V and J genes are TRBV7-9 and TRBJ2-1; D not resolved. This CDR3 has 16 residues. The germline V gene has CDR1 SEHNR and CDR2 FQNEAQ (reference sequence).

This clonotype was observed at least ten times. CDR3: CASSPHSSGGSKNIQYF. CDR3 nucleotides: TGTGCCAGCAGCCCCCATTCTAGCGGGGGGTCCAAAAACATTCAGTACTTC. The chain combines TRBV11-2 with TRBJ2-4; 11 nucleotides match TRBD2. The V segment lost 5 bases and the J segment 2 bases; nucleotides outside the gene matches: 8. The germline V gene encodes CDR1 SGHAT and CDR2 FQNNGV. CDR3 length equals 17 residues.

The J gene is TRBJ2-4, the V gene TRBV12-3 or TRBV12-4; D is perhaps TRBD1 (7 bases). The CDR3 contains 12 residues. V was trimmed by 2 bases and J by 12 bases, leaving 11 bases between them. CDR3 nucleotides: TGTGCCAGCAGTTTATGGGGGGACAGTCAGTACTTC. This encodes CASSLWGDSQYF.

The chain employs TRBV9 and TRBJ2-3, with a weak D call TRBD2 (5 bases). The CDR3 length is 15 residues. Trimming removed 3 bases at V and 3 bases at J, with 14 bases between. Germline lookup yields CDR1 SGDLS and CDR2 YYNGEE. CDR3 nucleotides: TGTGCCAGCAGCGGAGGAGGCAGGTTTACAGATACGCAGTATTTT. Encoded protein: CASSGGGRFTDTQYF. The complete variable domain, with remaining parts taken from reference TRBV9 and TRBJ2-3, reads DSGVTQTPKHLITATGQRVTLRCSPRSGDLSVYWYQQSLDQGLQFLIQYYNGEERAKGNILERFSAQQFPDLHSELNLSSLELGDSALYFCASSGGGRFTDTQYFGPGTRLTVL.

This clonotype was seen many times. The genes are TRBV7-3 and TRBJ2-5; D gene unclear. Looked up from germline, CDR1 is SGHTA and CDR2 is FQGTGA. V was cut by 5 bases and J by 5 bases, with 12 bases left in between. The length of the CDR3 is 13 residues. CDR3 nucleotide sequence: TGTGCCAGCAGCCCGACGCCCTGGGAGACCCAGTACTTC. Amino acid sequence: CASSPTPWETQYF.

Comment on this clonotype: The junction departs from the called germline gene at one end, perhaps through a read error. The V call is TRBV12-3 or TRBV12-4, the J call TRBJ1-2; D not certain. The CDR3 has 14 residues. Here the CDR3 DNA reads TGTGCCAGCAGTTTAAGTTCCAACTTCTATGGCCACACCTTC. It codes for CASSLSSNFYGHTF.

This clonotype was detected only a few times. The J gene is TRBJ2-5, the V gene TRBV29-1; D possibly corresponds to TRBD2 (6 bases). The last part of the DNA fits TRBJ2-7 better; the J call may be wrong. CDR3 length: 14 residues. Germline V gene sequence: CDR1 SQVTM, CDR2 ANQGSEA. CDR3 nucleotide sequence: TGCAGCGTTCTGGCGGGGACGACTTCCAACGAGCAGTACTTC. Protein: CSVLAGTTSNEQYF.

A note on this clonotype: One base away lies a much larger clone, so this may be a sequencing read error. The V call is TRBV9, the J call TRBJ1-6; a possible D gene is TRBD1 (6 bases). Germline V gene lookup returns CDR1 SGDLS and CDR2 YYNGEE. The CDR3 spans 14 residues. CDR3 DNA sequence: TGTGCCAGCAGTCTATCCACAGGGAATTCACCCCCCCACTTT. Translating gives CASSLSTGNSPPHF.

In regard to this clonotype: It may be a read error: a sequence one base away is much more abundant. The chain links TRBV6-6 to TRBJ1-4, with TRBD1 identical over 7 bases. The length of the CDR3 is 14 residues. Looked up from germline, CDR1 is MNHNY and CDR2 is SVGAGI (reference sequence). Here the CDR3 reads CASSPQGILEKRFF. CDR3 sequence (DNA): TGTGCCAGCAGCCCACAGGGGATCTTGGAAAAACGGTTTTTT.

About this clonotype: Being one base from a much bigger clone, this may be a read error. The rearrangement uses TRBV25-1 and TRBJ2-5; D is perhaps TRBD1 (6 bases). Trimming cost V 6 bases and J 1 base, with 15 bases left between them. The CDR3 is made up of 15 amino acids. Germline V lookup: CDR1 MGHDK, CDR2 SYGVNS. The CDR3 loop is CASSYRTESQETQYF. CDR3 sequence (DNA): TGTGCCAGCAGCTACAGGACAGAATCCCAAGAGACCCAGTACTTC.

This clonotype was counted ten times or more. V and J are TRBV12-3 or TRBV12-4 and TRBJ2-5, with TRBD2 matching over 11 bases. The CDR3 loop spans 15 amino acids. V trimming: 5 bases; J trimming: 5 bases; junction bases outside the gene matches: 7. CDR3 loop: CASSPASGGRETQYF. The CDR3 DNA reads TGTGCCAGCAGTCCGGCTAGCGGGGGGCGGGAGACCCAGTACTTC.

There are a few counts of this clonotype. The V call is TRBV15, the J call TRBJ2-3; 10 nucleotides match TRBD2. Germline CDR1 is LNHNV and CDR2 is YYDKDF (reference sequence). The CDR3 spans 14 residues. The V segment lost 5 bases and the J segment 6 bases; nucleotides outside the gene matches: 5. CDR3 coding DNA: TGTGCCACCAGCCCTAGCGGGGGTAGGGATACGCAGTATTTT. This encodes CATSPSGGRDTQYF. Supplemented by reference TRBV15 and TRBJ2-3, the full variable domain reads DAMVIQNPRYQVTQFGKPVTLSCSQTLNHNVMYWYQQKSSQAPKLLFHYYDKDFNNEADTPDNFQSRRPNTSFCFLDIRSPGLGDTAMYLCATSPSGGRDTQYFGPGTRLTVL.

This clonotype has more than one count but fewer than ten. The V and J genes are TRBV12-3 or TRBV12-4 and TRBJ2-7, with TRBD2 as a possible D gene (6 bases). This CDR3 has 14 amino acids. The germline V and J ends were trimmed by 5 bases and 3 bases, with 14 bases remaining between them. The CDR3 DNA follows: TGTGCCAGCAGTCACCCGACTAGAAACTACGAGCAGTACTTC. Translated, it gives CASSHPTRNYEQYF.

The rearrangement joins TRBV5-1 to TRBJ2-3; D not certain. The germline V gene has CDR1 SGHRS and CDR2 YFSETQ. V lost 4 bases to trimming and J lost 6 bases, with 21 bases between them. CDR3 length: 16 amino acids. The CDR3 DNA is TGCGCCAGCAGCATTCTAGGCACCAGAAACACGGATACGCAGTATTTT. Translating gives CASSILGTRNTDTQYF.

As regards this clonotype: A much larger clone differs from this one at a single base, so this may be a read error. The V call is TRBV25-1, the J call TRBJ1-2; no definite D call. Trimming stripped 5 bases from V and 4 bases from J, with 8 bases between. CDR3 length: 12 amino acids. The germline V gene encodes CDR1 MGHDK and CDR2 SYGVNS. Here the CDR3 reads CASSSTCYGYTF. Here the CDR3 DNA reads TGTGCCAGCAGTTCCACCTGCTATGGCTACACCTTC.

This clonotype was recorded many times. V is TRBV10-3 and J is TRBJ2-5; 10 bases line up with TRBD2. CDR3 length: 14 amino acids. Germline V gene data show CDR1 as ENHRY and CDR2 as SYGVKD. The V and J ends lost 10 bases and 2 bases, in that order; junction bases with no gene match: 7. The CDR3 protein is CASTGTSDQETQYF. CDR3 coding DNA: TGTGCCAGCACCGGGACTAGCGATCAAGAGACCCAGTACTTC.

A few counts support this clonotype. An end of the junction differs from the germline gene, which may be a read error. CDR3 nucleotide sequence: TGTGCCAGCCCACCACAAAAATGGGCTTCCGAAAAAAACATTCAGTACTTC. Amino acids: CASPPQKWASEKNIQYF. V gene TRBV18 combines with J gene TRBJ2-4; D remains unclear. The CDR3 consists of 17 residues. Germline V gives CDR1 KGHSH, CDR2 LQKENI.

The chain is built from TRBV20-1 and TRBJ2-4, with 8 bases that match TRBD1. V lost 2 bases and J lost 13; bases outside the gene matches: 19. CDR1 DFQATT and CDR2 SNEGSKA come from the germline V gene (reference sequence). The CDR3 has 16 residues. CDR3 nucleotide sequence: TGCAGTGCTAGATTTACCAACAGGGGGTCCTCCTACGGGCAGTACTTC. Encoded protein: CSARFTNRGSSYGQYF.

Only a few counts were recorded for this clonotype. The chain joins TRBV15 to TRBJ1-4; D unresolved. The ends were cut back, 3 bases at V and 6 bases at J, with 8 bases in the middle. The germline V gene has CDR1 LNHNV and CDR2 YYDKDF (reference sequence). The CDR3 length is 13 residues. This CDR3 is CATSSQGYEKLFF. Here the CDR3 DNA reads TGTGCCACCAGCAGTCAAGGATATGAAAAACTGTTTTTT.

This rearrangement joins TRBV6-2 or TRBV6-3 to TRBJ1-1, with D uncertain. Germline V gene lookup returns CDR1 MNHEY and CDR2 SVGEGT. This CDR3 has 14 residues. V was trimmed by 0 bases and J by 4 bases, leaving 9 bases between them. CDR3: CASSYSDATTEAFF. The CDR3 DNA reads as TGTGCCAGCAGTTACTCAGACGCAACCACTGAAGCTTTCTTT.

This clonotype was recorded a few times. This rearrangement joins TRBV5-1 to TRBJ2-1; 10 bases align to TRBD2. Germline CDR1 SGHRS, CDR2 YFSETQ. Germline trimming cut 4 bases from V and 7 bases from J; bases unmatched to any gene: 8. The CDR3 covers 15 residues. CDR3 protein: CASSTSGREENEQFF. CDR3 sequence (DNA): TGCGCCAGCAGCACAAGCGGGAGGGAGGAAAATGAGCAGTTCTTC.